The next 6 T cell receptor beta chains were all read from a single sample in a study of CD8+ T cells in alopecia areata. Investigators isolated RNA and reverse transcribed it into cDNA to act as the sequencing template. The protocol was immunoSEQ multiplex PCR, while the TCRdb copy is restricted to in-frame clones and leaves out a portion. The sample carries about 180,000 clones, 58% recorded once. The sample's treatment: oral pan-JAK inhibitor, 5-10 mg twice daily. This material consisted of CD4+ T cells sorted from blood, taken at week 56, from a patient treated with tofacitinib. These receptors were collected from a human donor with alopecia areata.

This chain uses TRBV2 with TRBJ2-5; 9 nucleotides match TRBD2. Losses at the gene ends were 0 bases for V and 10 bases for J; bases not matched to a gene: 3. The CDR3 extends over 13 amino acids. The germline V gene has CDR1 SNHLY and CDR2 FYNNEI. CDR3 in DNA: TGTGCCAGCAGTGAAGCAAGCGGGGGGAACCAGTACTTC. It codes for CASSEASGGNQYF.

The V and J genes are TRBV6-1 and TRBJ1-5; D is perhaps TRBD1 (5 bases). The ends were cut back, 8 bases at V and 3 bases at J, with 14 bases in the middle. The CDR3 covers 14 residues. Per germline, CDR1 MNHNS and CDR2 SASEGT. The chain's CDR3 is CASADRALNQPQHF. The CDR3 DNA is TGTGCCAGCGCCGACAGAGCCCTCAATCAGCCCCAGCATTTT.

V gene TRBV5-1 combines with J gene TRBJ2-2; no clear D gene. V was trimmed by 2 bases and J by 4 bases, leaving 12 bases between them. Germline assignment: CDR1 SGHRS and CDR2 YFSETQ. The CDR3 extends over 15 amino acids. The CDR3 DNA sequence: TGCGCCAGCAGCTTAGACCCATCTGCCACCGGGGAGCTGTTTTTT. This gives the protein CASSLDPSATGELFF.

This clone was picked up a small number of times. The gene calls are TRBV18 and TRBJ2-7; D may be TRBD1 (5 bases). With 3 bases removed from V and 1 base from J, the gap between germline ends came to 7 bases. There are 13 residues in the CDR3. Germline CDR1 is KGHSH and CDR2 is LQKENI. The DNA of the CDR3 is TGTGCCAGCTCACCGGCAGGGTCCTACGAGCAGTACTTC. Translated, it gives CASSPAGSYEQYF.

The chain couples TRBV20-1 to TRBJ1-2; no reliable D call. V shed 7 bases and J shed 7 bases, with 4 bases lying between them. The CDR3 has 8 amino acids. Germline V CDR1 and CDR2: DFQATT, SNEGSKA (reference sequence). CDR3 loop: CSVRGYTF. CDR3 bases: TGCAGTGTTCGTGGCTACACCTTC.

CDR3 residues: CASSITNRDLKAEAFF. The CDR3 DNA follows: TGTGCCAGTAGTATCACAAACCGTGACCTTAAGGCTGAAGCTTTCTTT. J is TRBJ1-1 and V is TRBV19; D uncertain. V gave up 3 bases and J gave up 6 bases, with 20 bases separating them. The CDR3 covers 16 residues. The germline V gene encodes CDR1 LNHDA and CDR2 SQIVND (reference sequence). Together with reference TRBV19 and TRBJ1-1, the CDR3 gives the full variable domain: DGGITQSPKYLFRKEGQNVTLSCEQNLNHDAMYWYRQDPGQGLRLIYYSQIVNDFQKGDIAEGYSVSREKKESFPLTVTSAQKNPTAFYLCASSITNRDLKAEAFFGQGTRLTVV.